Sequencing of this TCR beta chain was carried out in a study of vaccination effects on CD4 cells after COVID-19. On the study more broadly: All participants had two doses of either the BNT162b2 or mRNA-1273 vaccine.

A remark on this clone: What it binds is unknown.

Repertoires were generated with immunoSEQ multiplex PCR, while TCRdb's copy carries only in-frame clones and drops some. The data contain roughly 41,000 clones, under 70% of them singletons. Sequencing followed a ViraFEST assay step that expanded antigen-specific CD4+ T cells with viral peptide pools. Upon completion of 10 to 11 days in culture, CD4+ T cells were isolated. Nucleocapsid antibodies stayed negative before and after vaccination, showing no earlier SARS-CoV-2 infection. Every well housed around 2.1 million PBMC, which grew in culture alongside 10 IU/ml IL-2 and roughly 9.9 ug/ml peptides. The study, taken as a whole, reports: In the late period after vaccination, infection- and vaccine-induced clones contracted markedly.

The sample in question was CD4+ T cells from PBMCs cultured with HCoV-OC43 spike peptides, obtained before COVID-19 vaccination. The subset is: HCoV-OC43 spike overlapping peptide pool stimulation. The clonotype originates from a human donor who received a COVID-19 vaccine.

The CDR3 DNA sequence: TGTGCCAGCAGCGGACTAGCGGGAGGACGAGGGGATGAGCAGTTCTTC. This gives the protein CASSGLAGGRGDEQFF. This rearrangement joins TRBV5-8 to TRBJ2-1; 14 bases map to TRBD2. Per germline, CDR1 SGHTS and CDR2 YDEGEE. The CDR3 contains 16 residues. J lost 8 bases, V lost 4 bases, and 8 bases had no gene match. Drawing the rest from reference TRBV5-8 and TRBJ2-1, the complete variable domain is EAGVTQSPTHLIKTRGQQATLRCSPISGHTSVYWYQQALGLGLQFLLWYDEGEERNRGNFPPRFSGRQFPNYSSELNVNALELEDSALYLCASSGLAGGRGDEQFFGPGTRLTVL.